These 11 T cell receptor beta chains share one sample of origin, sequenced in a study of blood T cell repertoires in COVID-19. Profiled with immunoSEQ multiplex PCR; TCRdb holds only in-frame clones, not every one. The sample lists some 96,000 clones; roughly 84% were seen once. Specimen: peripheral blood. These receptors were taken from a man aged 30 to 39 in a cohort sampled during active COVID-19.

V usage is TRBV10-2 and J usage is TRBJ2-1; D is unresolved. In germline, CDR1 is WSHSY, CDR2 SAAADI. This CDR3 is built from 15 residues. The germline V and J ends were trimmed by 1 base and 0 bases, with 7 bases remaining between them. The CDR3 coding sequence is TGCGCCAGCAGTGAGTTTCTGAGCTCCTACAATGAGCAGTTCTTC. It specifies CASSEFLSSYNEQFF.

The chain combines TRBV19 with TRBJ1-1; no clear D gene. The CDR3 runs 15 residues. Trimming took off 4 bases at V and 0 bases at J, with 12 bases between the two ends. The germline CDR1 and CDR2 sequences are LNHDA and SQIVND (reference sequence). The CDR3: CASSTQTSLNTEAFF. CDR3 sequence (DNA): TGTGCCAGTAGTACCCAGACAAGCCTGAACACTGAAGCTTTCTTT.

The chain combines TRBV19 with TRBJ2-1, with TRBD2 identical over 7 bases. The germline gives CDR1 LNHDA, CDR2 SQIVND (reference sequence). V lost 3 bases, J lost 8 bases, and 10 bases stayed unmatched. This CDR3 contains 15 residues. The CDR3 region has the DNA TGTGCCAGTAGTATCCGGTCGCTGACTAGCCATGAGCAGTTCTTC. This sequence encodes CASSIRSLTSHEQFF.

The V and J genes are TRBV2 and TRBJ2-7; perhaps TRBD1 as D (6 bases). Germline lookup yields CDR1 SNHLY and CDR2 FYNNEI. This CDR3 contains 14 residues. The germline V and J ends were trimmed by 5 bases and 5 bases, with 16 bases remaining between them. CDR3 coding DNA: TGTGCCAGCAGTCCGGACAGAAATAGGAACGAGCAGTACTTC. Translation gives CASSPDRNRNEQYF.

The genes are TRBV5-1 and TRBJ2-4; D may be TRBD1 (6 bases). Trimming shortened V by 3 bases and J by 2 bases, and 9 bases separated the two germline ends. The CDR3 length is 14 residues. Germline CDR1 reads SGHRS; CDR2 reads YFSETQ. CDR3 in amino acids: CASSSQGSKNIQYF. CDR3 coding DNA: TGCGCCAGCAGCTCACAGGGTTCCAAAAACATTCAGTACTTC.

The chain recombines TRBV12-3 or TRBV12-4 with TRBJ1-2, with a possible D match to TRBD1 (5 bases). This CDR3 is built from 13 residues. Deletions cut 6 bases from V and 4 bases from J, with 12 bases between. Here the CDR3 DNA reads TGTGCCAGCAGCGTTGGGGGGTCCTATGGCTACACCTTC. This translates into CASSVGGSYGYTF.

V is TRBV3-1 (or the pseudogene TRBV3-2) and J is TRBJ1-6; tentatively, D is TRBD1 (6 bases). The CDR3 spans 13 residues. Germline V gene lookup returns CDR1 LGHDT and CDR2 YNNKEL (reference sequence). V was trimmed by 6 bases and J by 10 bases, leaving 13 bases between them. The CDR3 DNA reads TGTGCCAGCAGTCAGGGAAGGGGGTCACCCCTCCACTTT. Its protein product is CASSQGRGSPLHF.

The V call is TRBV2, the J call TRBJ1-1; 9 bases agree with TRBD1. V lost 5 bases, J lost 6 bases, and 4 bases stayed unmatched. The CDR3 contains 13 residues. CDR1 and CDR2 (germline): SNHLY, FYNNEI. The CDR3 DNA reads TGTGCCAGCAGTAACACAGGGGGCCCTGAAGCTTTCTTT. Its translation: CASSNTGGPEAFF.

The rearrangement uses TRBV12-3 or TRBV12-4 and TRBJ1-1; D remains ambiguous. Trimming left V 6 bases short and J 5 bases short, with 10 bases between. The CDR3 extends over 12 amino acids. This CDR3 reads CASSGGGTEAFF. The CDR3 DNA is TGTGCCAGCAGCGGTGGAGGAACTGAAGCTTTCTTT.

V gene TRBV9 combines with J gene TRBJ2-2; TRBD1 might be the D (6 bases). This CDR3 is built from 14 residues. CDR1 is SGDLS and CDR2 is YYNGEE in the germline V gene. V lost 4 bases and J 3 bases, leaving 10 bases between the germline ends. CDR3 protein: CASSPRGYTGELFF. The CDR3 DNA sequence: TGTGCCAGCAGCCCCAGGGGCTACACCGGGGAGCTGTTTTTT.

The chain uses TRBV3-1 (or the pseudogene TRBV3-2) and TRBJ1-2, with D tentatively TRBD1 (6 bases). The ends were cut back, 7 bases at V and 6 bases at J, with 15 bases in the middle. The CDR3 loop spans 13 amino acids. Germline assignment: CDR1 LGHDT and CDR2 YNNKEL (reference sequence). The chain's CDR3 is CASKLSGVHGYTF. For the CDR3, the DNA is TGTGCCAGCAAATTATCAGGGGTCCATGGCTACACCTTC.